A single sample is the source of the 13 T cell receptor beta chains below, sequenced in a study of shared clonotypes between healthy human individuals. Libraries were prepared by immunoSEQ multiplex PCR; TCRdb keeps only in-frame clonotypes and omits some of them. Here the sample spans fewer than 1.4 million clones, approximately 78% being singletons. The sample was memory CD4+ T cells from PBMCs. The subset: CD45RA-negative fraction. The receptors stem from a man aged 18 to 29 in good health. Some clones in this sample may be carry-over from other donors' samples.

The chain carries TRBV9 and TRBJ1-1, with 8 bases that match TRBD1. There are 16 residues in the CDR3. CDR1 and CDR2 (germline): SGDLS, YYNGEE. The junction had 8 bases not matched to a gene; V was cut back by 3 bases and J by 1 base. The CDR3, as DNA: TGTGCCAGCAGCGCCCATCCCGGGACAGGGAACACTGAAGCTTTCTTT. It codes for CASSAHPGTGNTEAFF.

The CDR3 loop is CASRGTGAGPEAFF. CDR3 coding DNA: TGTGCCAGTAGGGGAACAGGGGCGGGACCTGAAGCTTTCTTT. The chain uses TRBV19 and TRBJ1-1, with TRBD1 identical over 7 bases. The length of the CDR3 is 14 residues. V lost 6 bases, J lost 6 bases, and 10 bases stayed unmatched. Germline CDR1 reads LNHDA; CDR2 reads SQIVND (reference sequence).

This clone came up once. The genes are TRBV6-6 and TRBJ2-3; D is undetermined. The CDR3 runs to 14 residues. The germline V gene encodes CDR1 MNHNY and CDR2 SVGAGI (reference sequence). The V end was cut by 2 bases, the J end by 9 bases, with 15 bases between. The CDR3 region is CASSYDGTLSTQYF. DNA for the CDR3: TGTGCCAGCAGTTACGACGGTACTTTGAGCACGCAGTATTTT.

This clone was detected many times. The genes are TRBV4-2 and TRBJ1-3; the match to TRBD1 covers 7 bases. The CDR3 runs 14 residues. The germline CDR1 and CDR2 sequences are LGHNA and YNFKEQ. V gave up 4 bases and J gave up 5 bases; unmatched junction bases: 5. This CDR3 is CASSLGTDRNTIYF. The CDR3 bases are TGTGCCAGCAGCCTGGGGACAGACAGAAACACCATATATTTT.

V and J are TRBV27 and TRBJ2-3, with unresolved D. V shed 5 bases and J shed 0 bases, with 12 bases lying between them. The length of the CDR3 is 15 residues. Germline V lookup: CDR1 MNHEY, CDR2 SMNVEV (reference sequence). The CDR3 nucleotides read TGTGCCAGCAGTCGGATACTCCCTAGCACAGATACGCAGTATTTT. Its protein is CASSRILPSTDTQYF.

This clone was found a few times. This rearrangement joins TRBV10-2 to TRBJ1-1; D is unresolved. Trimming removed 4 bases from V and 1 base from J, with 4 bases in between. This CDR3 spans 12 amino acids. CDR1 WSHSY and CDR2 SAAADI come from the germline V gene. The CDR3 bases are TGCGCCAGCAGTGCAGCGAACACTGAAGCTTTCTTT. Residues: CASSAANTEAFF.

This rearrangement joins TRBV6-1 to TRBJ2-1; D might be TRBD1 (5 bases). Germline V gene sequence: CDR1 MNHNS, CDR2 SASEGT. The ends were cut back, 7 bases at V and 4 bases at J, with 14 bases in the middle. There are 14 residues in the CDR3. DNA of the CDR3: TGTGCCAGCATTATGGCGACAGAGTACAATGAGCAGTTCTTC. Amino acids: CASIMATEYNEQFF.

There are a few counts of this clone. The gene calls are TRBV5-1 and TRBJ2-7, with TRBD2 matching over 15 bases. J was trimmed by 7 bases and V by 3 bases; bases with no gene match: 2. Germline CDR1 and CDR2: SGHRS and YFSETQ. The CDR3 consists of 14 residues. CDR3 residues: CASSSGTSGGEQYF. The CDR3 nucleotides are TGCGCCAGCAGCTCCGGGACTAGCGGGGGGGAGCAGTACTTC.

The CDR3 DNA is TGTGCCTGGGGTACCCTGGGGGTAGCGGGAACTGAGCAGTTCTTC. This codes for CAWGTLGVAGTEQFF. V and J are TRBV30 and TRBJ2-1, with 8 positions matching TRBD2. CDR1 is GTSNPN and CDR2 is SVGIG in the germline V gene (reference sequence). This CDR3 is built from 15 residues. After removal of 5 bases from V and 9 bases from J, the junction contained 15 bases not matched to a gene.

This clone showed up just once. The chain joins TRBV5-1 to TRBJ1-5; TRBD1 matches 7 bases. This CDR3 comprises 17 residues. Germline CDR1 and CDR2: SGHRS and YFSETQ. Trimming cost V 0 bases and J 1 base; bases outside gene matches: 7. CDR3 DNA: TGCGCCAGCAGCTTGGATTGTGGCAGGGGGAGCAATCAGCCCCAGCATTTT. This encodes CASSLDCGRGSNQPQHF.

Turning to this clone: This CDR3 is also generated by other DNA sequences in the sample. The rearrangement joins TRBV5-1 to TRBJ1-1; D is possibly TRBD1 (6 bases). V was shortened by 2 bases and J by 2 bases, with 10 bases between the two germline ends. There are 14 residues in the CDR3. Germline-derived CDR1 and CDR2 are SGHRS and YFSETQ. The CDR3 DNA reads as TGCGCCAGCAGCTTAGAGGGGGTTAACACTGAAGCTTTCTTT. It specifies CASSLEGVNTEAFF.

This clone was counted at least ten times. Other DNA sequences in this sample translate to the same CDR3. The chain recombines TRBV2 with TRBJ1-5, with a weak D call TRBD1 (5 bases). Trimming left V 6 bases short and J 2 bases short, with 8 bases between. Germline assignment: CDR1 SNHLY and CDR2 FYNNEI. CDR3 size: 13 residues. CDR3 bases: TGTGCCAGCAGGGGGACCGGCAATCAGCCCCAGCATTTT. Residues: CASRGTGNQPQHF.

The CDR3 bases are TGCGCCAGCAGCCCGACCTCTACCTACGAGCAGTACTTC. Its translation: CASSPTSTYEQYF. The gene calls are TRBV5-1 and TRBJ2-7; D gene ambiguous. V dropped 4 bases and J dropped 2 bases, with 10 bases sitting between them. Germline-derived CDR1 and CDR2 are SGHRS and YFSETQ. The CDR3 consists of 13 residues.